The next 5 T cell receptor beta chains were all read from a single sample in a study of shared clonotypes between healthy human individuals. TCRdb's copy holds only in-frame clones and misses some; the assay was immunoSEQ multiplex PCR. The table has 2 million to 2.5 million clones, over 85% seen once. The sample consisted of naive CD4+ T cells from PBMCs. The subset is: CD45RA+ positively selected. All receptors come from a man aged 18 to 30 in good health. Some clones in this sample may be carry-over from other donors' samples.

This rearrangement joins TRBV27 to TRBJ1-2; D unclear. Per the germline V gene, CDR1 is MNHEY and CDR2 is SMNVEV (reference sequence). The CDR3 consists of 15 residues. V lost 6 bases to trimming and J lost 3 bases, with 17 bases between them. CDR3 nucleotide sequence: TGTGCCAGCAGACCTCTAACGGGGTTCGACTATGGCTACACCTTC. The encoded protein is CASRPLTGFDYGYTF.

This chain joins TRBV6-5 and TRBJ1-5; D unclear. The CDR3 runs 15 residues. V was trimmed by 2 bases and J by 0 bases, leaving 8 bases between them. Germline-derived CDR1 and CDR2 are MNHEY and SVGAGI. DNA for the CDR3: TGTGCCAGCAGTTACCTTCCAATTAGCAATCAGCCCCAGCATTTT. As protein: CASSYLPISNQPQHF.

The rearrangement joins TRBV6-6 to TRBJ2-7; 7 bases align to TRBD1. The CDR3 loop spans 13 amino acids. Germline assignment: CDR1 MNHNY and CDR2 SVGAGI (reference sequence). Trimming at V came to 2 bases and at J to 4 bases, leaving 2 bases not matched to a gene. CDR3 loop: CASSYKTGYEQYF. The CDR3 bases are TGTGCCAGCAGTTACAAGACAGGGTACGAGCAGTACTTC.

This clone appeared once. The chain employs TRBV5-1 and TRBJ2-2; no definite D call. The CDR3 sequence is 14 residues long. V lost 5 bases and J lost 8, with 16 bases in between. The V gene's germline CDR1 is SGHRS and CDR2 YFSETQ. CDR3 nucleotide sequence: TGCGCCAGCAGTCAAGGGTCCCCAGGAGGGGAGCTGTTTTTT. This gives the protein CASSQGSPGGELFF.

The chain is built from TRBV19 and TRBJ1-1, with 7 bases that match TRBD1. From germline, CDR1 is LNHDA and CDR2 SQIVND (reference sequence). V lost 7 bases to trimming and J lost 0 bases; unmatched junction nucleotides: 8. The CDR3 sequence is 15 residues long. This chain's CDR3 is CASNSQGQLNTEAFF. CDR3 DNA sequence: TGTGCCAGTAATAGCCAGGGACAGCTGAACACTGAAGCTTTCTTT. Full variable domain (missing parts from reference TRBV19 and TRBJ1-1): DGGITQSPKYLFRKEGQNVTLSCEQNLNHDAMYWYRQDPGQGLRLIYYSQIVNDFQKGDIAEGYSVSREKKESFPLTVTSAQKNPTAFYLCASNSQGQLNTEAFFGQGTRLTVV.